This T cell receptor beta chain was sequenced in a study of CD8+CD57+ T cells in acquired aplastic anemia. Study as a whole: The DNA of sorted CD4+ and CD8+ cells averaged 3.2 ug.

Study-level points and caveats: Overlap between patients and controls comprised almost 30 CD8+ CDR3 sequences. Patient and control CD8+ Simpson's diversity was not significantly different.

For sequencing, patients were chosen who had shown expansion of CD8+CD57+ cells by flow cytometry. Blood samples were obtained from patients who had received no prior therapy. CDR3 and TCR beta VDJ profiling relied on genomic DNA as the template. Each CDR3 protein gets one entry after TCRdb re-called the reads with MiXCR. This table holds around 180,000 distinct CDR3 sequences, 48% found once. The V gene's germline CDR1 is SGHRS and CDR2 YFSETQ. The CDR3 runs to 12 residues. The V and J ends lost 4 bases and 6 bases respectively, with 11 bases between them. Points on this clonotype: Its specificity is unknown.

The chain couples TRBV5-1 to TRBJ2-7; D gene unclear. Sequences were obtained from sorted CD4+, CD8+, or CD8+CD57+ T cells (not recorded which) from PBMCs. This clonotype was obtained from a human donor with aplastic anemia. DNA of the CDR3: TGCGCCAGCAGCCACGGGTTGTCCGAGCAGTACTTC. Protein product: CASSHGLSEQYF.